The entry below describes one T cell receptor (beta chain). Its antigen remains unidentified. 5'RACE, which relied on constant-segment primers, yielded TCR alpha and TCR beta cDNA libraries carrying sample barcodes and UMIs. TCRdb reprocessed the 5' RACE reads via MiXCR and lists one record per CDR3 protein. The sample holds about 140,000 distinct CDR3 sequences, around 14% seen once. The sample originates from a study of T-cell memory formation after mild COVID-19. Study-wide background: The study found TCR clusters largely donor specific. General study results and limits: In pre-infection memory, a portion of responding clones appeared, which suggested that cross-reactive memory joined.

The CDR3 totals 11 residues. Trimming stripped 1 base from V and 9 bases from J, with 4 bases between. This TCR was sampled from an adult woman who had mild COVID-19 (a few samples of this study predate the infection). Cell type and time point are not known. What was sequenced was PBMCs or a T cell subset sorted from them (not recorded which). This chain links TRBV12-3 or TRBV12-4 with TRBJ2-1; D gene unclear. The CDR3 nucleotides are TGTGCCAGCAGTTTAGATATTGAGCAGTTCTTC. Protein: CASSLDIEQFF.